The 18 T cell receptor beta chains presented below share a single source sample, sequenced in a study of blood T cell repertoires in COVID-19. Produced via immunoSEQ multiplex PCR; TCRdb's table is partial and in-frame only. The table lists 40,000 to 55,000 clones, 80% to 85% of them singletons, with roughly an eighth in the top ten. The sequenced material came from peripheral blood. The receptors were sampled from a human donor with acute or convalescent COVID-19. The donor label of this sample is uncertain.

The gene calls are TRBV11-2 and TRBJ2-3; TRBD2 matches at 13 bases. There are 13 residues in the CDR3. Germline V lookup: CDR1 SGHAT, CDR2 FQNNGV. The V segment lost 3 bases and the J segment 9 bases; nucleotides outside the gene matches: 0. CDR3 sequence reads: CASSLGLAGTQYF. CDR3 coding DNA: TGTGCCAGCAGCTTGGGACTAGCGGGAACGCAGTATTTT.

About this clone: This same CDR3 is encoded by further DNA sequences in the sample. J is TRBJ1-5 and V is TRBV19; D perhaps matches TRBD1 (6 bases). CDR1 LNHDA and CDR2 SQIVND come from the germline V gene (reference sequence). This CDR3 has 13 residues. V was cut by 5 bases and J by 3 bases, with 8 bases left in between. The CDR3 reads CASSRQDNQPQHF. The DNA of the CDR3 is TGTGCCAGTAGTCGACAGGACAATCAGCCCCAGCATTTT. Complete variable domain (other parts from reference TRBV19 and TRBJ1-5): DGGITQSPKYLFRKEGQNVTLSCEQNLNHDAMYWYRQDPGQGLRLIYYSQIVNDFQKGDIAEGYSVSREKKESFPLTVTSAQKNPTAFYLCASSRQDNQPQHFGDGTRLSIL.

The chain couples TRBV5-1 to TRBJ1-5; tentatively, D is TRBD1 (5 bases). Trimming took off 3 bases at V and 6 bases at J, with 16 bases between the two ends. The CDR3 spans 15 residues. The germline CDR1 and CDR2 sequences are SGHRS and YFSETQ. DNA for the CDR3: TGCGCCAGCAGCTCGGGGACTTTGGACTCTCAGCCCCAGCATTTT. Translation gives CASSSGTLDSQPQHF.

This chain uses TRBV11-3 with TRBJ2-2; D remains ambiguous. Germline CDR1 reads SGHNT; CDR2 reads YENEEA. The CDR3 has 17 residues. The ends were cut back, 1 base at V and 4 bases at J, with 16 bases in the middle. CDR3 bases: TGTGCCAGCAGCTTAGGGGTTAGCCAGCCTAGCACCGGGGAGCTGTTTTTT. Protein product: CASSLGVSQPSTGELFF.

The rearrangement joins TRBV28 to TRBJ2-7; no clear D gene. V was trimmed by 4 bases and J by 5 bases, leaving 6 bases between them. The CDR3 has 11 amino acids. The germline V gene encodes CDR1 MDHEN and CDR2 SYDVKM. The DNA of the CDR3 is TGTGCCAGCAGTTCTAATAACGAGCAGTACTTC. It translates to CASSSNNEQYF.

This chain's CDR3 is CASSGTGLYNSPLHF. In DNA form, the CDR3 reads TGTGCCAGCAGCGGGACAGGGCTCTATAATTCACCCCTCCACTTT. The chain carries TRBV6-5 and TRBJ1-6; 9 positions match TRBD1. In germline, CDR1 is MNHEY, CDR2 SVGAGI. This CDR3 has 15 residues. V trimming: 6 bases; J trimming: 3 bases; junction bases outside the gene matches: 3.

The chain links TRBV4-3 to TRBJ1-2; D is unclear. The CDR3 runs to 19 residues. CDR1 is LGHNA and CDR2 is YSLEER in the germline V gene. V was clipped by 4 bases and J by 7 bases, with 31 bases between them. As DNA, the CDR3 is TGCGCCAGCAGCCCGCCTACCCTGACACGTTATGCCCCCTTAAGTGGCTACACCTTC. Amino acid sequence: CASSPPTLTRYAPLSGYTF.

This chain uses TRBV3-1 (or the pseudogene TRBV3-2) with TRBJ1-5, with D perhaps matching TRBD1 (5 bases). The CDR3 covers 16 residues. Germline V gene sequence: CDR1 LGHDT, CDR2 YNNKEL (reference sequence). Trimming cost V 0 bases and J 6 bases, with 15 bases left between them. CDR3 region: CASSQDNPRRVQPQHF. The CDR3 DNA follows: TGTGCCAGCAGCCAAGATAACCCACGCAGGGTTCAGCCCCAGCATTTT.

This clone has only a few counts. The chain uses TRBV11-2 and TRBJ2-7, with D possibly matching TRBD1 (5 bases). CDR3 length: 13 residues. Germline V gives CDR1 SGHAT, CDR2 FQNNGV. V lost 8 bases and J 2 bases, leaving 13 bases between the germline ends. The CDR3 DNA follows: TGTGCCAGCTCTTCGGGCAGGGCCTACGAGCAGTACTTC. This translates into CASSSGRAYEQYF. The variable domain in full, with the rest retrieved from reference TRBV11-2 and TRBJ2-7, is EAGVAQSPRYKIIEKRQSVAFWCNPISGHATLYWYQQILGQGPKLLIQFQNNGVVDDSQLPKDRFSAERLKGVDSTLKIQPAKLEDSAVYLCASSSGRAYEQYFGPGTRLTVT.

The chain is built from TRBV28 and TRBJ1-1; D gene ambiguous. CDR1 and CDR2 (germline): MDHEN, SYDVKM. The ends were cut back, 2 bases at V and 3 bases at J, with 13 bases in the middle. This CDR3 contains 15 residues. The CDR3 loop reads CASSLGGSWDTEAFF. As DNA, the CDR3 is TGTGCCAGCAGTTTAGGCGGTTCGTGGGACACTGAAGCTTTCTTT.

V is TRBV3-1 (or the pseudogene TRBV3-2) and J is TRBJ2-7, with 11 bases matching TRBD1. This CDR3 is 16 amino acids long. The germline V gene has CDR1 LGHDT and CDR2 YNNKEL (reference sequence). V lost 4 bases, J lost 5 bases, and 10 bases stayed unmatched. CDR3 sequence: CASSPNHGQGADEQYF. Here the CDR3 DNA reads TGTGCCAGCAGCCCCAACCACGGACAGGGGGCTGACGAGCAGTACTTC.

The chain couples TRBV5-1 to TRBJ2-7; D is possibly TRBD2 (6 bases). Trimming removed 0 bases at V and 2 bases at J, with 12 bases between. The CDR3 loop spans 15 amino acids. The germline V gene has CDR1 SGHRS and CDR2 YFSETQ. The CDR3 reads CASSLDGGMTYEQYF. CDR3 sequence (DNA): TGCGCCAGCAGCTTGGACGGGGGAATGACCTACGAGCAGTACTTC.

A note on this clone: Different DNA sequences within this sample yield the same CDR3. CDR3: CASSLGVGQPQHF. The DNA for the CDR3 is TGTGCCAGCAGTTTGGGAGTCGGTCAGCCCCAGCATTTT. The chain combines TRBV27 with TRBJ1-5; unclear D gene. Germline V lookup: CDR1 MNHEY, CDR2 SMNVEV (reference sequence). This CDR3 has 13 amino acids. The V end lost 3 bases, the J end lost 6 bases, and 9 bases lay between the germline ends.

The chain carries TRBV5-1 and TRBJ2-3, with TRBD1 as a possible D gene (7 bases). Trimming took off 6 bases at V and 2 bases at J, with 16 bases between the two ends. Germline lookup yields CDR1 SGHRS and CDR2 YFSETQ. CDR3 size: 15 residues. The CDR3 protein is CASTQGGGYTDTQYF. DNA of the CDR3: TGCGCCAGCACCCAGGGGGGCGGGTACACAGATACGCAGTATTTT. The whole variable domain, filled in from reference TRBV5-1 and TRBJ2-3, reads KAGVTQTPRYLIKTRGQQVTLSCSPISGHRSVSWYQQTPGQGLQFLFEYFSETQRNKGNFPGRFSGRQFSNSRSEMNVSTLELGDSALYLCASTQGGGYTDTQYFGPGTRLTVL.

The gene calls are TRBV28 and TRBJ1-2, with 7 positions matching TRBD1. Germline V CDR1 and CDR2: MDHEN, SYDVKM. With 4 bases clipped from V and 0 bases from J, the junction kept 2 bases outside the gene matches. The CDR3 contains 14 residues. Here the CDR3 reads CASSSQGANYGYTF. The CDR3 coding sequence is TGTGCCAGCAGTTCCCAGGGGGCTAACTATGGCTACACCTTC.

This chain connects TRBV28 to TRBJ2-3; 7 nucleotides agree with TRBD2. Germline CDR1 MDHEN, CDR2 SYDVKM. This CDR3 spans 19 amino acids. J lost 0 bases, V lost 5 bases, and 17 bases had no gene match. The CDR3 DNA reads TGTGCCAGCAGTATAGCTCGGGGGAGGGCTCGGTCCAGCACAGATACGCAGTATTTT. It codes for CASSIARGRARSSTDTQYF.

The chain carries TRBV7-9 and TRBJ1-2, with TRBD1 matching 10 bases. The CDR3 consists of 18 residues. Germline V gene lookup returns CDR1 SEHNR and CDR2 FQNEAQ (reference sequence). Trimming took 5 bases from V and 8 from J; bases not matched to a gene: 20. As DNA, the CDR3 is TGTGCCAGCAGCGGAACCGGGACAGGGGAAGGGGTAACCGGGGGCTACACCTTC. Protein: CASSGTGTGEGVTGGYTF. The entire variable domain, with the rest obtained from reference TRBV7-9 and TRBJ1-2, is as follows: DTGVSQNPRHKITKRGQNVTFRCDPISEHNRLYWYRQTLGQGPEFLTYFQNEAQLEKSRLLSDRFSAERPKGSFSTLEIQRTEQGDSAMYLCASSGTGTGEGVTGGYTFGSGTRLTVV.

The table lists this clone with a few counts. This specimen includes other DNA sequences encoding the same CDR3. V gene TRBV13 combines with J gene TRBJ2-5; 7 bases are shared with TRBD1. The trim removed 5 bases at V and 2 bases at J, leaving 2 bases unmatched. This CDR3 contains 13 residues. CDR1 is PRHDT and CDR2 is FYEKMQ in the germline V gene (reference sequence). The CDR3 DNA follows: TGTGCCAGCAGCAGGGGACAGCAAGAGACCCAGTACTTC. This encodes CASSRGQQETQYF.